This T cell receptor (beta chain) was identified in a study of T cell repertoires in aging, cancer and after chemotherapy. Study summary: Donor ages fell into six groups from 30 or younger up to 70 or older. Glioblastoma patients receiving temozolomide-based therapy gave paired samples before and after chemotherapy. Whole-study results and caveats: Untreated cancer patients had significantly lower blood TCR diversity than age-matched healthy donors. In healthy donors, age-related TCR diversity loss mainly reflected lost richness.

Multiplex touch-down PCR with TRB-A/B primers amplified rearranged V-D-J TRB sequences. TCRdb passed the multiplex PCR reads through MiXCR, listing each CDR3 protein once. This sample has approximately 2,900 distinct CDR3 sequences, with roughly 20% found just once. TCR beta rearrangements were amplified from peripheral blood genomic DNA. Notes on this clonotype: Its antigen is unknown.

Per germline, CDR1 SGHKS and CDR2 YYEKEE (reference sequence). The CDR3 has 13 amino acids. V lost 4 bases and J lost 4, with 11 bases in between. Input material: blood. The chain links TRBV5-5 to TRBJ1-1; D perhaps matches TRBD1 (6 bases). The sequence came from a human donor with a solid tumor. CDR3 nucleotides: TGTGCCAGCAGCCGCACAGGGAGCACTGAAGCTTTCTTT. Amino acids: CASSRTGSTEAFF. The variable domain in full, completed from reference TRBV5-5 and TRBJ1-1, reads DAGVTQSPTHLIKTRGQQVTLRCSPISGHKSVSWYQQVLGQGPQFIFQYYEKEERGRGNFPDRFSARQFPNYSSELNVNALLLGDSALYLCASSRTGSTEAFFGQGTRLTVV.